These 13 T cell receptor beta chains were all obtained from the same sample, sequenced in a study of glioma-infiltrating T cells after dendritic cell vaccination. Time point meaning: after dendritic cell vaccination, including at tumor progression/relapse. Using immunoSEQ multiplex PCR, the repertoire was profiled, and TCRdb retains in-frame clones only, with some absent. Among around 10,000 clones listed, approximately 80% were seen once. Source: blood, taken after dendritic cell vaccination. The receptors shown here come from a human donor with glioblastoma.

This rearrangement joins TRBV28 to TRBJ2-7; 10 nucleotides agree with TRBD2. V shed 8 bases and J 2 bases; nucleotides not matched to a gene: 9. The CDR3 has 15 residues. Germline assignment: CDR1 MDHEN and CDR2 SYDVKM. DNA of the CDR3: TGTGCCAGCGTCCTAGCGGGGGCTTGGGCCTACGAGCAGTACTTC. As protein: CASVLAGAWAYEQYF.

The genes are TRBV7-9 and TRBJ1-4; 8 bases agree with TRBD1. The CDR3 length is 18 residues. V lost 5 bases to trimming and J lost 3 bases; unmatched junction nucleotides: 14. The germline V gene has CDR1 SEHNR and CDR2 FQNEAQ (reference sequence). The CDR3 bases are TGTGCCAGCAGCGCCCGGACAGGGTCGGCTACGGCTAATGAAAAACTGTTTTTT. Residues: CASSARTGSATANEKLFF.

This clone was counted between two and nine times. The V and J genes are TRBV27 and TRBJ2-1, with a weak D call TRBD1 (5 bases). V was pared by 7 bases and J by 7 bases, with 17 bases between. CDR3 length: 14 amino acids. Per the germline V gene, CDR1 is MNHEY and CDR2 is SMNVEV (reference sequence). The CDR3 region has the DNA TGTGCCAGCACCAGGGCCGGTATCTCTAATGAGCAGTTCTTC. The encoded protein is CASTRAGISNEQFF.

CDR3 in amino acids: CASSPSWELNNNEQFF. The CDR3 bases are TGTGCCAGCAGCCCTTCTTGGGAGTTGAATAACAATGAGCAGTTCTTC. V is TRBV5-6 and J is TRBJ2-1, with D possibly TRBD2 on 5 matching bases. CDR3 length: 16 residues. The V end was cut by 4 bases, the J end by 5 bases, with 19 bases between. CDR1 is SGHDT and CDR2 is YYEEEE in the germline V gene.

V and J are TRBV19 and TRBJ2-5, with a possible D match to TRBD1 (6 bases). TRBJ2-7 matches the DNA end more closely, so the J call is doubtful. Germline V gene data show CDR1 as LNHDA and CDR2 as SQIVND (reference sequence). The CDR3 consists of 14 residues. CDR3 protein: CASSGGHPAYEQYF. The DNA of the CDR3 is TGTGCCAGTAGTGGGGGACACCCCGCCTACGAGCAGTACTTC.

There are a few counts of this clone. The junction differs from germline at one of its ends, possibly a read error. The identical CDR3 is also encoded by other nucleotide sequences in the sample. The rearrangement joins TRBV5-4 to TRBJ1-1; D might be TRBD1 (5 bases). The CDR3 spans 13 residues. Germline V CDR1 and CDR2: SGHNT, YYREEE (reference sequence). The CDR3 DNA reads TGCGCCAGCAGCTCCGGGGGTTCCACTGAAGCTTTCTTT. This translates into CASSSGGSTEAFF.

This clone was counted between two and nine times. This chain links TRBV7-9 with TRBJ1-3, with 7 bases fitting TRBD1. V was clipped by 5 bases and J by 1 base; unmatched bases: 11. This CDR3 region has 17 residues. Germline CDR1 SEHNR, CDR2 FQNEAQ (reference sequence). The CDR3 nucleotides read TGTGCCAGCAGCCCACCAGCGGGGGACAGTTCTGGAAACACCATATATTTT. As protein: CASSPPAGDSSGNTIYF.

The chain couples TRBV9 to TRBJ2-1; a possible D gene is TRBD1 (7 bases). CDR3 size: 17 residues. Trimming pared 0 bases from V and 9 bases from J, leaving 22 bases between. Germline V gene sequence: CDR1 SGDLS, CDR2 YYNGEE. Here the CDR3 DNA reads TGTGCCAGCAGCGTAGATTTCCAGGGGGGTGTTCGAGGTGAGCAGTTCTTC. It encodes CASSVDFQGGVRGEQFF. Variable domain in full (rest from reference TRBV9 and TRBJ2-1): DSGVTQTPKHLITATGQRVTLRCSPRSGDLSVYWYQQSLDQGLQFLIQYYNGEERAKGNILERFSAQQFPDLHSELNLSSLELGDSALYFCASSVDFQGGVRGEQFFGPGTRLTVL.

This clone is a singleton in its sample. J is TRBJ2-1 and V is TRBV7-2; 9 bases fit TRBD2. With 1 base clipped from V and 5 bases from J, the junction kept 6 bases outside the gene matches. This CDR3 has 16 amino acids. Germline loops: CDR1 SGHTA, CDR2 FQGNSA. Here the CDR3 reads CASSLGRAGGHNEQFF. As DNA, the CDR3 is TGTGCCAGCAGCTTAGGGCGAGCGGGAGGTCACAATGAGCAGTTCTTC.

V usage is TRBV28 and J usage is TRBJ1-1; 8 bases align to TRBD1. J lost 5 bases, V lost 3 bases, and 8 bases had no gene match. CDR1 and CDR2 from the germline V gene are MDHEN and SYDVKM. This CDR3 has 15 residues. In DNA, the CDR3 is TGTGCCAGCAGTTTTTCCAGGACAGGGAGAACTGAAGCTTTCTTT. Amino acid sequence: CASSFSRTGRTEAFF.

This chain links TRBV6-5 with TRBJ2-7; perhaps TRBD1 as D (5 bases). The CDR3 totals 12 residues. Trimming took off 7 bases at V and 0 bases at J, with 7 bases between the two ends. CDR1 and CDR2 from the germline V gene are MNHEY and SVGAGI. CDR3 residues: CASKGDSYEQYF. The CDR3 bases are TGTGCCAGCAAAGGGGACTCCTACGAGCAGTACTTC.

The CDR3 DNA is TGCAGCGTCTCCTTAGCGGGAGTATTGAACGAGCAGTACTTC. Its protein product is CSVSLAGVLNEQYF. This sequence joins TRBV29-1 and TRBJ2-7; 9 nucleotides agree with TRBD2. Germline V gene lookup returns CDR1 SQVTM and CDR2 ANQGSEA. V lost 6 bases and J lost 5; bases outside the gene matches: 11. CDR3 length: 14 amino acids.

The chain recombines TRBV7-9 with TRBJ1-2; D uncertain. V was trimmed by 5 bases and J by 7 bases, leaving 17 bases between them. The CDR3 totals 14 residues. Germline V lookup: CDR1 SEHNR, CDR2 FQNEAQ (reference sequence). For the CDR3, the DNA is TGTGCCAGCAGCCCCTATACCGAACTGGTTGGCTACACCTTC. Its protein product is CASSPYTELVGYTF. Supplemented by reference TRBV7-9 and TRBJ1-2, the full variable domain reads DTGVSQNPRHKITKRGQNVTFRCDPISEHNRLYWYRQTLGQGPEFLTYFQNEAQLEKSRLLSDRFSAERPKGSFSTLEIQRTEQGDSAMYLCASSPYTELVGYTFGSGTRLTVV.